Shown below are 29 T cell receptor beta chains from a single sample sequenced in a study of identical twins. TCRdb ran MiXCR on the 5' RACE reads and lists one entry per CDR3 protein. The sample holds over 550,000 distinct CDR3 sequences, about 7% seen once. These data were also reused for a study on yellow fever vaccine responses in identical twins.

The material sequenced was PBMCs. These receptor sequences come from a young woman in good health.

CDR3 loop: CASSQGGAGNAFF. CDR3 in DNA: TGTGCCAGCAGCCAAGGGGGGGCCGGGAATGCTTTCTTT. The chain joins TRBV3-1 to TRBJ1-1, with D maybe TRBD1 (6 bases). Per germline, CDR1 LGHDT and CDR2 YNNKEL (reference sequence). Trimming shortened V by 1 base and J by 11 bases, and 14 bases separated the two germline ends. The CDR3 contains 13 residues. The variable domain in full, with the rest retrieved from reference TRBV3-1 and TRBJ1-1, is DTAVSQTPKYLVTQMGNDKSIKCEQNLGHDTMYWYKQDSKKFLKIMFSYNNKELIINETVPNRFSPKSPDKAHLNLHINSLELGDSAVYFCASSQGGAGNAFFGQGTRLTVV.

Many counts were recorded for this clonotype. J is TRBJ2-1 and V is TRBV7-2; 11 positions match TRBD2. Per the germline V gene, CDR1 is SGHTA and CDR2 is FQGNSA. This CDR3 is built from 15 residues. The V and J ends lost 6 bases and 4 bases, in that order; junction bases with no gene match: 5. The CDR3 spells CASSLLAGAYNEQFF. The CDR3, as DNA: TGTGCCAGCAGTCTACTAGCGGGGGCTTACAATGAGCAGTTCTTC. Full variable domain (outside the CDR3, taken from reference TRBV7-2 and TRBJ2-1): GAGVSQSPSNKVTEKGKDVELRCDPISGHTALYWYRQSLGQGLEFLIYFQGNSAPDKSGLPSDRFSAERTGGSVSTLTIQRTQQEDSAVYLCASSLLAGAYNEQFFGPGTRLTVL.

This clonotype was observed a few times. This chain connects TRBV6-1 to TRBJ2-2; D is unclear. V was trimmed by 2 bases and J by 4 bases, leaving 5 bases between them. The germline CDR1 and CDR2 sequences are MNHNS and SASEGT. CDR3 size: 13 residues. The CDR3: CASSETFTGELFF. In DNA, the CDR3 is TGTGCCAGCAGTGAAACATTCACCGGGGAGCTGTTTTTT.

This clonotype has a count of ten or more. J is TRBJ2-3 and V is TRBV7-9, with D perhaps TRBD1 (6 bases). The CDR3 length is 14 residues. Germline V gives CDR1 SEHNR, CDR2 FQNEAQ (reference sequence). Trimming pared 5 bases from V and 7 bases from J, leaving 16 bases between. The CDR3 DNA reads TGTGCCAGCAGCGCGGACTGGACAGTAAATACGCAGTATTTT. Protein: CASSADWTVNTQYF.

This clonotype was observed a few times. The chain recombines TRBV29-1 with TRBJ2-7, with D possibly matching TRBD2 (6 bases). The CDR3 loop spans 15 amino acids. Trimming stripped 0 bases from V and 5 bases from J, with 17 bases between. Per germline, CDR1 SQVTM and CDR2 ANQGSEA. CDR3 region: CSVEDGGIGADEQYF. The CDR3 DNA follows: TGCAGCGTTGAAGATGGCGGGATTGGCGCGGACGAGCAGTACTTC.

This clonotype came up many times. CDR3 sequence: CASSLSGLLSYNEQFF. The DNA of the CDR3 is TGTGCCAGCAGTTTATCGGGACTACTCTCCTACAATGAGCAGTTCTTC. This sequence joins TRBV27 and TRBJ2-1; 7 bases fit TRBD2. Looked up from germline, CDR1 is MNHEY and CDR2 is SMNVEV (reference sequence). The CDR3 extends over 16 amino acids. The J segment lost 0 bases and the V segment lost 0 bases, leaving 2 bases of the junction unmatched.

This clonotype occurred many times. This sequence joins TRBV7-3 and TRBJ2-3; D call uncertain. From germline, CDR1 is SGHTA and CDR2 FQGTGA. The CDR3 totals 14 residues. V gave up 3 bases and J gave up 1 base, with 8 bases separating them. The CDR3 DNA is TGTGCCAGCAGCTTTGGAGTTGGCACAGATACGCAGTATTTT. As protein: CASSFGVGTDTQYF.

The V call is TRBV6-5, the J call TRBJ2-1; weak D call: TRBD2 (5 bases). CDR1 MNHEY and CDR2 SVGAGI come from the germline V gene. Trimming removed 7 bases at V and 6 bases at J, with 10 bases between. CDR3 length: 12 amino acids. CDR3 loop: CASTSSSNEQFF. The CDR3 DNA sequence: TGTGCCAGCACTTCTAGCAGCAATGAGCAGTTCTTC.

This clonotype was picked up a small number of times. The chain uses TRBV24-1 and TRBJ1-5; D unresolved. Germline CDR1 KGHDR, CDR2 SFDVKD. CDR3 size: 13 residues. The V and J ends lost 5 bases and 5 bases respectively, with 9 bases between them. The CDR3 loop reads CATSGAQYQPQHF. The DNA of the CDR3 is TGTGCCACCAGTGGGGCACAATATCAGCCCCAGCATTTT.

This clonotype was recorded many times. CDR3 in amino acids: CASSLVRTGGNYGYTF. The CDR3 region has the DNA TGTGCCAGCAGTCTAGTTCGTACAGGGGGCAACTATGGCTACACCTTC. The chain uses TRBV12-3 or TRBV12-4 and TRBJ1-2, with 9 nucleotides matching TRBD1. Trimming removed 5 bases from V and 2 bases from J; junction bases left unmatched: 9. There are 16 residues in the CDR3.

This clonotype was found a few times. This chain connects TRBV2 to TRBJ1-2; D might be TRBD1 (6 bases). Germline CDR1 and CDR2: SNHLY and FYNNEI. The germline V and J ends were trimmed by 6 bases and 1 base, with 15 bases remaining between them. CDR3 length: 15 amino acids. The CDR3 nucleotides read TGTGCCAGCAGAGCCCATGGACAGCGTAACTATGGCTACACCTTC. This encodes CASRAHGQRNYGYTF.

This rearrangement joins TRBV19 to TRBJ2-4, with TRBD1 matching over 8 bases. V was clipped by 7 bases and J by 3 bases; unmatched bases: 2. Germline CDR1 is LNHDA and CDR2 is SQIVND (reference sequence). The CDR3 is made up of 13 amino acids. The DNA of the CDR3 is TGTGCCAGTACGACAGGGGACAAAAACATTCAGTACTTC. This encodes CASTTGDKNIQYF.

This sequence joins TRBV7-9 and TRBJ2-7; D possibly corresponds to TRBD1 (6 bases). The CDR3 has 14 residues. V lost 5 bases and J 2 bases, leaving 13 bases between the germline ends. CDR1 and CDR2 (germline): SEHNR, FQNEAQ (reference sequence). The CDR3 DNA follows: TGTGCCAGCAGCACTACGCAGGGGCCCTACGAGCAGTACGTC. Translation gives CASSTTQGPYEQYV.

This clonotype has a handful of counts. The chain joins TRBV12-3 or TRBV12-4 to TRBJ2-1; D is unclear. This CDR3 has 12 amino acids. With 2 bases removed from V and 7 bases from J, the gap between germline ends came to 6 bases. CDR3 residues: CASSLNRNEQFF. The CDR3 nucleotides read TGTGCCAGCAGTTTAAATAGGAATGAGCAGTTCTTC.

This clonotype has just a few counts. The chain combines TRBV5-5 with TRBJ2-7; unclear D gene. The V end was cut by 0 bases, the J end by 4 bases, with 14 bases between. Germline CDR1 and CDR2: SGHKS and YYEKEE (reference sequence). This CDR3 is built from 15 residues. The CDR3 DNA sequence: TGTGCCAGCAGCTTGGGTGGGCTAGTCCCTTACGAGCAGTACTTC. It specifies CASSLGGLVPYEQYF. Full variable domain (remainder filled in from reference TRBV5-5 and TRBJ2-7): DAGVTQSPTHLIKTRGQQVTLRCSPISGHKSVSWYQQVLGQGPQFIFQYYEKEERGRGNFPDRFSARQFPNYSSELNVNALLLGDSALYLCASSLGGLVPYEQYFGPGTRLTVT.

This clonotype has ten or more counts. The CDR3 protein is CASSAGTTDEQYV. CDR3 nucleotide sequence: TGTGCCAGCAGTGCCGGGACAACAGATGAGCAGTACGTC. The chain carries TRBV25-1 and TRBJ2-7; D might be TRBD1 (6 bases). Germline V gene lookup returns CDR1 MGHDK and CDR2 SYGVNS. The CDR3 is made up of 13 amino acids. The V and J ends lost 4 bases and 7 bases respectively, with 14 bases between them.

The chain has TRBV10-3 and TRBJ2-7; D assignment may be TRBD1 or TRBD2 (5 bases each). CDR3 length: 13 amino acids. The V and J ends lost 3 bases and 12 bases respectively, with 18 bases between them. Germline V gives CDR1 ENHRY, CDR2 SYGVKD. The CDR3 protein is CAISDPGTSGWYV. The CDR3 DNA reads as TGTGCCATCAGTGACCCTGGGACCTCGGGCTGGTACGTC.

The table lists this clonotype with many counts. The chain joins TRBV7-2 to TRBJ2-7; tentative D call: TRBD2 (6 bases). V was trimmed by 5 bases and J by 0 bases, leaving 14 bases between them. The CDR3 covers 15 residues. Germline CDR1 and CDR2: SGHTA and FQGNSA. The CDR3 loop reads CASSGSGGSSYEQYF. The CDR3 DNA sequence: TGTGCCAGCAGCGGTAGCGGAGGGAGCTCCTACGAGCAGTACTTC.

This clonotype was found a few times. V gene TRBV4-1 combines with J gene TRBJ2-7, with 8 bases aligning to TRBD1. This CDR3 is 13 amino acids long. CDR1 and CDR2 from the germline V gene are MGHRA and YSYEKL. V dropped 1 base and J dropped 9; count of bases not matched to a gene: 5. CDR3 in DNA: TGCGCCAGCAGCCAAGGTCAGGGGGCTGGGCAGTACTTC. Protein sequence: CASSQGQGAGQYF.

This clonotype was seen a few times. This rearrangement joins TRBV15 to TRBJ2-7; the D is unclear. Germline V gene sequence: CDR1 LNHNV, CDR2 YYDKDF (reference sequence). Trimming took off 0 bases at V and 2 bases at J, with 5 bases between the two ends. The length of the CDR3 is 13 residues. In DNA, the CDR3 is TGTGCCACCAGCAGAGAGGGTACCTACGAGCAGTACTTC. It codes for CATSREGTYEQYF.

This clonotype occurred a few times. The chain has TRBV7-6 and TRBJ2-1, with 11 nucleotides matching TRBD1. The CDR3 totals 16 residues. The V segment lost 5 bases and the J segment 6 bases; nucleotides outside the gene matches: 9. Germline CDR1 and CDR2: SGHVS and FNYEAQ. The CDR3 bases are TGTGCCAGCAGCCTTTACGCCGGGACAGGGGGCAATGAGCAGTTCTTC. Translated: CASSLYAGTGGNEQFF.

The table lists this clonotype with many counts. The chain couples TRBV6-1 to TRBJ1-4; 7 bases map to TRBD1. The CDR3 covers 14 residues. The V gene's germline CDR1 is MNHNS and CDR2 SASEGT. Losses at the gene ends were 3 bases for V and 5 bases for J; bases not matched to a gene: 3. CDR3 sequence (DNA): TGTGCCAGCAGTGACAGGGGACAGAATGAAAAACTGTTTTTT. Amino acids: CASSDRGQNEKLFF.

This clonotype was found many times. This chain connects TRBV20-1 to TRBJ1-1, with D unresolved. This CDR3 is 12 amino acids long. V lost 6 bases and J 3 bases, leaving 11 bases between the germline ends. In germline, CDR1 is DFQATT, CDR2 SNEGSKA (reference sequence). The CDR3 is CSATDTYTEAFF. The CDR3 nucleotides read TGCAGTGCCACAGACACCTACACTGAAGCTTTCTTT.

This clonotype was observed many times. The chain joins TRBV12-3 or TRBV12-4 to TRBJ1-1; possibly TRBD1 for D (6 bases). V lost 7 bases and J 0 bases, leaving 15 bases between the germline ends. The CDR3 contains 15 residues. CDR3 DNA sequence: TGTGCCAGCAACCAATTAAAGGGGGTGAACACTGAAGCTTTCTTT. Translation gives CASNQLKGVNTEAFF.

The chain couples TRBV12-5 to TRBJ2-2; D might be TRBD2 (6 bases). The CDR3 covers 14 residues. CDR1 is LGHNT, CDR2 FRNRAP, per germline. The V end lost 1 base, the J end lost 4 bases, and 7 bases lay between the germline ends. Here the CDR3 reads CASGLETSTGELFF. The CDR3 DNA reads as TGTGCTAGTGGTTTGGAGACTAGCACCGGGGAGCTGTTTTTT.

The sample holds a few counts of this clonotype. The chain joins TRBV7-3 to TRBJ2-2; D gene uncertain. V was clipped by 4 bases and J by 9 bases, with 15 bases between them. The CDR3 is 14 residues long. CDR1 SGHTA and CDR2 FQGTGA come from the germline V gene. The CDR3: CASSSGPAGRELFF. For the CDR3, the DNA is TGTGCCAGCAGCTCAGGACCCGCCGGCCGGGAGCTGTTTTTT. The full variable domain, completed using reference TRBV7-3 and TRBJ2-2, is GAGVSQTPSNKVTEKGKYVELRCDPISGHTALYWYRQSLGQGPEFLIYFQGTGAADDSGLPNDRFFAVRPEGSVSTLKIQRTERGDSAVYLCASSSGPAGRELFFGEGSRLTVL.

This clonotype was seen ten or more times. The chain is built from TRBV7-9 and TRBJ2-3; the D gene is possibly TRBD2 (6 bases). The V gene's germline CDR1 is SEHNR and CDR2 FQNEAQ (reference sequence). V lost 5 bases to trimming and J lost 4 bases, with 10 bases between them. The CDR3 contains 13 residues. The CDR3 is CASSIRRADTQYF. CDR3 coding DNA: TGTGCCAGCAGCATCAGGAGGGCAGATACGCAGTATTTT.

This rearrangement joins TRBV2 to TRBJ2-3; TRBD2 is a possible D gene (5 bases). This CDR3 has 14 residues. Trimming pared 3 bases from V and 4 bases from J, leaving 11 bases between. Germline V gene lookup returns CDR1 SNHLY and CDR2 FYNNEI. The CDR3 DNA follows: TGTGCCAGCAGTGAGACGGAGGCTGCAGATACGCAGTATTTT. This encodes CASSETEAADTQYF.

This clonotype was counted between two and nine times. This chain connects TRBV5-1 to TRBJ1-6; no firm D call. V dropped 0 bases and J dropped 7 bases, with 11 bases sitting between them. The CDR3 contains 15 residues. CDR1 SGHRS and CDR2 YFSETQ come from the germline V gene. CDR3 nucleotides: TGCGCCAGCAGCTTGGATGTGCCAGCCAATTCACCCCTCCACTTT. As protein: CASSLDVPANSPLHF.